The 25 T cell receptor beta chains below come from one sample, sequenced in a study of metastatic and nonmetastatic thyroid tumors. TCRdb ran MiXCR on the PCR reads. The table lists 15,000 to 20,000 clones, around 36% of them singletons. All patients were treatment-naive before thyroid surgery. Input material: tumor tissue. These receptors all come from a female donor with papillary thyroid cancer or a benign thyroid nodule (not recorded which). Some clones in this sample may be carry-over from other donors' samples.

This chain joins TRBV5-1 and TRBJ2-3; D uncertain. Deletions cut 2 bases from V and 1 base from J, with 5 bases between. Germline CDR1 SGHRS, CDR2 YFSETQ. This CDR3 has 13 amino acids. In DNA, the CDR3 is TGCGCCAGCAGCTTAAGCGGCACAGATACGCAGTATTTT. Residues: CASSLSGTDTQYF. Full variable domain (remainder filled in from reference TRBV5-1 and TRBJ2-3): KAGVTQTPRYLIKTRGQQVTLSCSPISGHRSVSWYQQTPGQGLQFLFEYFSETQRNKGNFPGRFSGRQFSNSRSEMNVSTLELGDSALYLCASSLSGTDTQYFGPGTRLTVL.

This sequence joins TRBV11-2 and TRBJ2-7; D uncertain. With 0 bases removed from V and 4 bases from J, the gap between germline ends came to 10 bases. The germline V gene encodes CDR1 SGHAT and CDR2 FQNNGV. The length of the CDR3 is 14 residues. The CDR3 spells CASSLDTIRYEQYF. The CDR3, as DNA: TGTGCCAGCAGCTTAGATACTATCCGATACGAGCAGTACTTC.

Ten or more counts support this clone. This chain uses TRBV27 with TRBJ2-5, with TRBD2 matching 8 bases. Germline V gene lookup returns CDR1 MNHEY and CDR2 SMNVEV (reference sequence). This CDR3 spans 17 amino acids. V trimming: 3 bases; J trimming: 2 bases; junction bases outside the gene matches: 11. The CDR3 loop is CASSLWGGAGGQETQYF. The CDR3 region has the DNA TGTGCCAGCAGTTTGTGGGGGGGGGCGGGGGGACAAGAGACCCAGTACTTC.

By proportion, this clone is medium-sized. V gene TRBV10-1 combines with J gene TRBJ2-3, with 10 bases lining up with TRBD2. The CDR3 totals 15 residues. The V and J ends lost 6 bases and 6 bases, in that order; junction bases with no gene match: 9. From germline, CDR1 is WNHNN and CDR2 SYGVQD (reference sequence). The CDR3 DNA sequence: TGCGCCAGCAGCGCTAGCGGGGGCCTCAAGGATACGCAGTATTTT. Translated: CASSASGGLKDTQYF.

This clone was observed a few times. The chain has TRBV10-1 and TRBJ2-1; TRBD1 agrees at 11 bases. V was clipped by 2 bases and J by 7 bases; unmatched bases: 7. The CDR3 length is 16 residues. Germline V gene lookup returns CDR1 WNHNN and CDR2 SYGVQD (reference sequence). CDR3 amino acids: CASSEAGTGGWNEQFF. The CDR3 DNA is TGCGCCAGCAGTGAGGCCGGGACAGGGGGTTGGAATGAGCAGTTCTTC.

The J gene is TRBJ2-2, the V gene TRBV20-1; 7 bases fit TRBD2. In germline, CDR1 is DFQATT, CDR2 SNEGSKA (reference sequence). The CDR3 totals 14 residues. V lost 3 bases to trimming and J lost 5 bases; unmatched junction nucleotides: 6. CDR3 nucleotide sequence: TGCAGTGCTAGGGGGGGAGGGTCTACCGGGGAGCTGTTTTTT. Translation: CSARGGGSTGELFF.

The CDR3 coding sequence is TGCGCCAGCAGCCCCCAACCTATTAGCGCGTCTGGGGCCAACGTCCTGACTTTC. Its translation: CASSPQPISASGANVLTF. The chain uses TRBV5-1 and TRBJ2-6; a weak D match, TRBD2 (5 bases). V shed 4 bases and J shed 1 base, with 18 bases lying between them. Germline values: CDR1 SGHRS, CDR2 YFSETQ. The CDR3 length is 18 residues. The entire variable domain, with the rest obtained from reference TRBV5-1 and TRBJ2-6, is as follows: KAGVTQTPRYLIKTRGQQVTLSCSPISGHRSVSWYQQTPGQGLQFLFEYFSETQRNKGNFPGRFSGRQFSNSRSEMNVSTLELGDSALYLCASSPQPISASGANVLTFGAGSRLTVL.

This sequence joins TRBV12-3 or TRBV12-4 and TRBJ1-4; no firm D call. CDR3 size: 15 residues. V lost 8 bases and J 4 bases, leaving 17 bases between the germline ends. CDR3 residues: CASSHKGRGNEKLFF. Here the CDR3 DNA reads TGTGCCAGCTCCCATAAGGGTCGAGGTAATGAAAAACTGTTTTTT.

This clone came up many times. This specimen includes other DNA sequences encoding the same CDR3. The rearrangement joins TRBV11-2 to TRBJ1-1; D is undetermined. V lost 7 bases to trimming and J lost 4 bases, with 22 bases between them. CDR1 is SGHAT, CDR2 FQNNGV, per germline. The CDR3 sequence is 16 residues long. DNA of the CDR3: TGTGCCAGCAAAACGAACGGGGAGGGATTCGGCACTGAAGCTTTCTTT. Protein product: CASKTNGEGFGTEAFF.

V gene TRBV20-1 combines with J gene TRBJ1-5; D gene ambiguous. Trimming cost V 5 bases and J 0 bases, with 17 bases left between them. The CDR3 sequence is 16 residues long. The germline CDR1 and CDR2 sequences are DFQATT and SNEGSKA (reference sequence). In DNA, the CDR3 is TGCAGTGCTGACAACACAGAGAACTATAGCAATCAGCCCCAGCATTTT. Encoded protein: CSADNTENYSNQPQHF.

The chain combines TRBV12-3 or TRBV12-4 with TRBJ1-1; D may be TRBD1 (5 bases). The CDR3 runs 15 residues. Trimming cost V 7 bases and J 3 bases, with 18 bases left between them. Here the CDR3 DNA reads TGTGCCAGCACAACGTCTGGGTTGGGGGACACTGAAGCTTTCTTT. As protein: CASTTSGLGDTEAFF.

This clone was picked up many times. The gene calls are TRBV6-1 and TRBJ2-5; maybe TRBD2 (5 bases). The ends were cut back, 6 bases at V and 1 base at J, with 9 bases in the middle. The CDR3 sequence is 13 residues long. CDR1 and CDR2 from the germline V gene are MNHNS and SASEGT. The CDR3 DNA is TGTGCCAGCAGAACGGGATCCCAAGAGACCCAGTACTTC. Encoded protein: CASRTGSQETQYF.

Many counts were recorded for this clone. Being one base from a much bigger clone, this may be a read error. CDR3 in amino acids: CASSPGQGSTEAFF. Here the CDR3 DNA reads TGTGCCAGCAGCCCGGGACAGGGGAGCACTGAAGCTTTCTTT. V usage is TRBV7-9 and J usage is TRBJ1-1; 10 bases agree with TRBD1. The germline V gene has CDR1 SEHNR and CDR2 FQNEAQ (reference sequence). The CDR3 contains 14 residues. V trimming: 5 bases; J trimming: 4 bases; junction bases outside the gene matches: 4.

This clone has ten or more counts. The chain joins TRBV28 to TRBJ1-5; no clear D. The CDR3 length is 14 residues. V lost 3 bases to trimming and J lost 3 bases, with 9 bases between them. The germline V gene encodes CDR1 MDHEN and CDR2 SYDVKM. The CDR3 nucleotides read TGTGCCAGCAGTTTCGGACGGACCAATCAGCCCCAGCATTTT. Protein: CASSFGRTNQPQHF.

V usage is TRBV6-1 and J usage is TRBJ2-2, with a tentative D call TRBD2 (6 bases). V dropped 2 bases and J dropped 4 bases, with 11 bases sitting between them. The CDR3 contains 15 residues. Germline loops: CDR1 MNHNS, CDR2 SASEGT. The CDR3 loop reads CASSEREDSTGELFF. The CDR3 region has the DNA TGTGCCAGCAGTGAAAGGGAGGATAGCACCGGGGAGCTGTTTTTT.

This clone occurred many times. The V gene is TRBV4-2, the J gene TRBJ1-1; 11 positions match TRBD1. This CDR3 is built from 14 residues. Germline V lookup: CDR1 LGHNA, CDR2 YNFKEQ. V was pared by 4 bases and J by 4 bases, with 2 bases of the junction left unmatched. The DNA for the CDR3 is TGTGCCAGCAGCCTTGGGACAGGGGGCACTGAAGCTTTCTTT. It translates to CASSLGTGGTEAFF.

The rearrangement joins TRBV20-1 to TRBJ2-1, with 8 bases aligning to TRBD2. CDR1 and CDR2 (germline): DFQATT, SNEGSKA (reference sequence). The CDR3 runs to 14 residues. Unmatched junction bases numbered 3, after V lost 5 bases and J lost 0 bases. CDR3 nucleotide sequence: TGCAGTGCTCGCAGCGGGAGCTCCTACAATGAGCAGTTCTTC. Its protein product is CSARSGSSYNEQFF.

This clone was counted at least ten times. The chain carries TRBV7-3 and TRBJ2-2; weak D call: TRBD2 (6 bases). V was clipped by 4 bases and J by 2 bases, with 8 bases between them. CDR3 length: 14 amino acids. Germline lookup yields CDR1 SGHTA and CDR2 FQGTGA. CDR3 protein: CASSSGLNTGELFF. CDR3 coding DNA: TGTGCCAGCAGCTCCGGACTAAACACCGGGGAGCTGTTTTTT.

By sample fraction, this clone is medium-sized. This chain connects TRBV10-1 to TRBJ2-5, with a possible D match to TRBD2 (6 bases). Trimming pared 3 bases from V and 1 base from J, leaving 12 bases between. Germline V gene lookup returns CDR1 WNHNN and CDR2 SYGVQD (reference sequence). The CDR3 runs 15 residues. CDR3 amino acids: CASSDRIGGQETQYF. The CDR3 DNA reads as TGCGCCAGCAGTGACAGGATCGGGGGCCAAGAGACCCAGTACTTC.

This clone was detected a few times. J is TRBJ2-3 and V is TRBV6-5; D is unclear. The CDR3 runs to 13 residues. Looked up from germline, CDR1 is MNHEY and CDR2 is SVGAGI. The germline V and J ends were trimmed by 1 base and 4 bases, with 6 bases remaining between them. CDR3 region: CASSYYSSDTQYF. The CDR3 region has the DNA TGTGCCAGCAGTTACTACAGCTCAGATACGCAGTATTTT.

This clone was counted ten times or more. The V call is TRBV30, the J call TRBJ2-6; D not certain. CDR1 is GTSNPN, CDR2 SVGIG, per germline (reference sequence). CDR3 length: 12 amino acids. The CDR3 DNA is TGTGCGGAACTTAGTGGGGCCAACGTCCTGACTTTC. As protein: CAELSGANVLTF.

The chain links TRBV18 to TRBJ2-5; D gene uncertain. Germline V CDR1 and CDR2: KGHSH, LQKENI. V was trimmed by 2 bases and J by 2 bases, leaving 6 bases between them. CDR3 length: 13 amino acids. The CDR3 region has the DNA TGTGCCAGCTCACCATCCCGGCAAGAGACCCAGTACTTC. Encoded protein: CASSPSRQETQYF.

This chain joins TRBV20-1 and TRBJ2-7, with D hard to call. Trimming left V 5 bases short and J 3 bases short, with 5 bases between. The CDR3 totals 10 residues. The germline V gene encodes CDR1 DFQATT and CDR2 SNEGSKA (reference sequence). CDR3 sequence reads: CSAVDYEQYF. CDR3 nucleotide sequence: TGCAGTGCTGTCGACTACGAGCAGTACTTC.

This clone was found many times. This sample also contains other DNA sequences that code for the same CDR3. V is TRBV4-2 and J is TRBJ1-6; TRBD1 aligns across 7 bases. The CDR3 is 15 amino acids. From germline, CDR1 is LGHNA and CDR2 YNFKEQ. J gave up 7 bases and V 4 bases, and 7 bases lay outside the gene matches. CDR3 region: CASSPTGTANSPLHF. CDR3 DNA sequence: TGTGCCAGCAGCCCGACCGGGACAGCAAATTCACCCCTCCACTTT.

The chain is built from TRBV5-1 and TRBJ2-7, with 7 bases aligning to TRBD1. This CDR3 has 16 amino acids. Germline-derived CDR1 and CDR2 are SGHRS and YFSETQ. The V and J ends lost 0 bases and 0 bases, in that order; junction bases with no gene match: 6. CDR3 residues: CASSLVRGQSSYEQYF. In DNA, the CDR3 is TGCGCCAGCAGCTTGGTACGGGGACAGAGCTCCTACGAGCAGTACTTC.